The present T cell receptor beta chain was sequenced within a study of CD8 T cells in ankylosing spondylitis. Study-level points and caveats: Among TCR beta sequences, a motif of eight highly homologous variants appeared characteristic of ankylosing spondylitis blood.

TCRdb reprocessed the 5' RACE reads with MiXCR, giving one entry per CDR3 protein. The table includes 750,000 to 850,000 distinct CDR3 sequences, 12% detected once. The CDR3 consists of 14 residues. With 5 bases clipped from V and 3 bases from J, the junction kept 4 bases outside the gene matches. From germline, CDR1 is LGHNA and CDR2 YSLEER. This clonotype was observed at least ten times. Its matching antigen is unknown. The V and J genes are TRBV4-3 and TRBJ1-1; 9 bases map to TRBD1. This clonotype was sampled from a male donor with ankylosing spondylitis. Specimen: blood, either unsorted or a sorted T cell fraction (not recorded which). CDR3 bases: TGCGCCAGCAGCAGCGACAGGGGGGACACTGAAGCTTTCTTT. Its translation: CASSSDRGDTEAFF.